The rows below give T cell receptor beta chains drawn from one sample of a study of identical twins. TCRdb recomputed calls from the 5' RACE reads with MiXCR, one row per CDR3 protein. Counted here are about 240,000 distinct CDR3 sequences, 7.5% occurring once; the ten biggest clones make up around 5.4%. A further study also used this sample, focusing on yellow fever vaccine responses in identical twins.

The sequenced sample consisted of CD8+ T cells sorted from blood. Receptors originate from a woman aged 18-35 years in good health. CDR3s include the opening cysteine and the closing phenylalanine or tryptophan. The D gene is left open where the match is weak. A row's size may be missing; if present it is once, few, many or a size class.

v_call,d_call,clone_size,j_call,cdr3_nt,cdr3_aa
TRBV12-3/TRBV12-4,TRBD2,many,TRBJ2-1,TGTGCCAGCAGCGAAACACCGGGACTAGCGGGAGGGCCTAGTAATGAGCAGTTCTTC,CASSETPGLAGGPSNEQFF
TRBV6-5,-,few,TRBJ1-2,TGTGCCACCGAGGACAACTATGGCTACACCTTC,CATEDNYGYTF
TRBV27,-,-,TRBJ1-6,TGTGCCAGCAGTTTCCGGGGCGCAGATTCACCCCTCCACTTT,CASSFRGADSPLHF
TRBV15,-,-,TRBJ2-6,TGTGCCACCGCCACGGGGGAAGGTGGCGGGGCCAACGTCCTGACTTTC,CATATGEGGGANVLTF
TRBV4-1,-,few,TRBJ2-1,TGCGCCAGCAGCCAGTATCAGGATGAGCAGTTCTTC,CASSQYQDEQFF
TRBV15,-,few,TRBJ2-6,TGTGCCACCGCACCAGGGGACTCTGGGGCCAACGTCCTGACTTTC,CATAPGDSGANVLTF
TRBV12-3/TRBV12-4,-,few,TRBJ2-6,TGTGCCAGCAGTTCCCGTTCCGCGGGATACAGCTCTGGGGCCAACGTCCTGACTTTC,CASSSRSAGYSSGANVLTF
TRBV29-1,TRBD2,many,TRBJ2-1,TGCAGCGTTGAAGACCGTGGGACTAGCTCCTACAATGAGCAGTTCTTC,CSVEDRGTSSYNEQFF
TRBV5-1,TRBD1,many,TRBJ2-7,TGCGCCAGCAGCTTTTGGGACAGGGGGGGACCCTTTCTTTACGAGCAGTACTTC,CASSFWDRGGPFLYEQYF
TRBV6-2/TRBV6-3,TRBD2,few,TRBJ2-5,TGTGCCAGCAACGACCCCCTAGCGGGAGGTTGGGAGACCCAGTACTTC,CASNDPLAGGWETQYF
TRBV20-1,-,-,TRBJ1-6,TGCAGTGCTAGTATGGGTTACGATAATTCACCCCTCCACTTT,CSASMGYDNSPLHF
TRBV7-8,-,-,TRBJ2-7,TGTGCCAGCAGCTTAGAGGTGGAGTTTCCGTCCGAGCAGTACTTC,CASSLEVEFPSEQYF
TRBV4-1,TRBD2,-,TRBJ2-1,TGCGCCAGCAGCCAGGGACTAGCACAGTCCTACAATGAGCAGTTCTTC,CASSQGLAQSYNEQFF
TRBV11-2,-,many,TRBJ2-2,TGTGCCAGCAGCTTACTGTACACCGGGGAGCTGTTTTTT,CASSLLYTGELFF
TRBV9,-,many,TRBJ2-3,TGTGCCAGCAGCGTATACTGGGGCGACACAGATACGCAGTATTTT,CASSVYWGDTDTQYF
TRBV5-1,-,many,TRBJ1-3,TGCGCCAGCAGCCCTACGCCGGGGGGAATGTCAAACACCATATATTTT,CASSPTPGGMSNTIYF
TRBV11-2,-,-,TRBJ1-2,TGTGCCAGCAGCCCAACTGGTGATGGCTACACCTTC,CASSPTGDGYTF
TRBV10-3,-,many,TRBJ1-1,TGTGCCATCAGTGATCCGGAAATGAACACTGAAGCTTTCTTT,CAISDPEMNTEAFF
TRBV6-1,-,-,TRBJ2-1,TGTGCCAGCAGTGAACTTGACTATGGGGACGGCAATGAGCAGTTCTTC,CASSELDYGDGNEQFF
TRBV7-8,TRBD2,few,TRBJ2-1,TGTGCCAGCAGCTGGACTAGCGATGAGCAGTTCTTC,CASSWTSDEQFF
TRBV6-1,TRBD2,many,TRBJ2-5,TGTGCCACCAAAAGTCTAGCGGGAGTTGTGACCCAGTACTTC,CATKSLAGVVTQYF
TRBV15,-,many,TRBJ2-1,TGTGCCACCAGCAAAGGGATCCAGACACACCGATACAATGAGCAGTTCTTC,CATSKGIQTHRYNEQFF
TRBV19,TRBD1,-,TRBJ2-7,TGTGCCAGTAGTATAACAGGGGTCGGCATCTACGAGCAGTACTTC,CASSITGVGIYEQYF
TRBV4-1,-,few,TRBJ1-2,TGCGCCAGCAGCCAAGCGATCGGGGGATTCTATGGCTACACCTTC,CASSQAIGGFYGYTF
TRBV7-6,TRBD1,many,TRBJ2-3,TGTGCCAGCAGCTTAATGACAGGGAGTTATGCAGATACGCAGTATTTT,CASSLMTGSYADTQYF
TRBV10-3,TRBD2,-,TRBJ2-3,TGTGCCATCAAGGGACTAGGCACAGATACGCAGTATTTT,CAIKGLGTDTQYF
TRBV4-1,TRBD1,-,TRBJ2-7,TGCGCCAGCAGCCAGGTCCACAGGGGGCAATCCTACGAGCAGTACTTC,CASSQVHRGQSYEQYF
TRBV6-5,TRBD1,few,TRBJ1-4,TGTGCCAGCAGTTACACGACAGGGGCTGAAAAACTGTTTTTT,CASSYTTGAEKLFF
TRBV7-6,-,-,TRBJ1-4,TGTGCCAGCAGCTTGAGACAGGCTAATGAAAAACTGTTTTTT,CASSLRQANEKLFF
TRBV15,TRBD1,few,TRBJ2-5,TGTGCCACCAGCCGGACAGGGGAAGAGACCCAGTACTTC,CATSRTGEETQYF
TRBV28,-,few,TRBJ2-1,TGTGCCAGCAGTTTTCGGTTTCCAAGACGGGTGGATGAGCAGTTCTTC,CASSFRFPRRVDEQFF
TRBV2,TRBD1,few,TRBJ1-6,TGTGCCAGCAGCCGGGACAGGGAAAGCTATAATTCACCCCTCCACTTT,CASSRDRESYNSPLHF
TRBV2,-,few,TRBJ1-1,TGTGCCAGCAGCACACCGGGACCTGAAGCTTTCTTT,CASSTPGPEAFF
TRBV20-1,-,-,TRBJ2-5,TGCAGTGCCAACGCGGTCCAAGAGACCCAGTACTTC,CSANAVQETQYF
TRBV20-1,TRBD2,many,TRBJ2-7,TGCAGTGCTAGAGTAGCGGGTACGTTGTACGAGCAGTACTTC,CSARVAGTLYEQYF
TRBV28,TRBD1,many,TRBJ1-5,TGTGCCAGCAGTTCGGGACAGGGGAGAAGTAGCAATCAGCCCCAGCATTTT,CASSSGQGRSSNQPQHF
TRBV12-3/TRBV12-4,TRBD1,once,TRBJ2-5,TGTGCCAGCAGACTTAGACAGGGTTGGCAAGAGACCCAGTACTTC,CASRLRQGWQETQYF
TRBV5-1,-,-,TRBJ2-1,TGCGCCAGCAGCTTCCCCCGTTTCGTTCAAGCCCCCTCCTACAATGAGCAGTTCTTC,CASSFPRFVQAPSYNEQFF
TRBV9,-,-,TRBJ2-3,TGTGCCAGCAGCGGTAATACGCAGTATTTT,CASSGNTQYF
TRBV4-1,TRBD2,-,TRBJ2-1,TGCGCCAGCAGCCACCAGACTAGCGGGGTCTATGAGCAGTTCTTC,CASSHQTSGVYEQFF
TRBV21-1,-,few,TRBJ2-1,TGTGCCAGCAGCAAACCCCGCCTCGGGAGAGTCTACAATGAGCAGTTCTTC,CASSKPRLGRVYNEQFF
TRBV4-1,-,many,TRBJ2-1,TGCGCCAGCAGCCAAAAAAATCGGGAACCCTCCTACAATGAGCAGTTCTTC,CASSQKNREPSYNEQFF
TRBV7-2,TRBD2,many,TRBJ2-1,TGTGCCAGCAGTCGACTAGCGGGAGATCTCCAATACAATGAGCAGTTCTTC,CASSRLAGDLQYNEQFF
TRBV9,-,few,TRBJ2-2,TGTGCCAGCAGCGTGGAGGGCAGGGCAAACACCGGGGAGCTGTTTTTT,CASSVEGRANTGELFF
TRBV29-1,-,many,TRBJ2-7,TGCAGCGTTGAAGCGTACTCCGTAGACATAAGCTCCTACGAGCAGTACTTC,CSVEAYSVDISSYEQYF
TRBV5-1,-,many,TRBJ1-1,TGCGCCAGCAGCTTGGTTCAAGGGTCTGAAGCTTTCTTT,CASSLVQGSEAFF
TRBV11-1,TRBD1,many,TRBJ1-2,TGTGCCAGCAGCCCTAGTCTTGGGACAGGCCAAGCTAACTATGGCTACACCTTC,CASSPSLGTGQANYGYTF
TRBV6-2/TRBV6-3,-,-,TRBJ2-1,TGTGCCAGCGGGCCCCGGCTCAGGGGAGGACGTTTCTCCAATGAGCAGTTCTTC,CASGPRLRGGRFSNEQFF
TRBV6-1,-,few,TRBJ2-1,TGTGCCAGCAGGGATACGACACCAGGCGGGACTGAGCAGTTCTTC,CASRDTTPGGTEQFF
TRBV4-1,-,many,TRBJ1-5,TGCGCCAGCAGCCCAGCCGGGACCTACAATCAGCCCCAGCATTTT,CASSPAGTYNQPQHF
TRBV7-2,-,-,TRBJ2-2,TGTGCCAGCAGCACAACTCGCACCGGGGAGCTGTTTTTT,CASSTTRTGELFF